This T cell receptor (beta chain) originates from a study of chronic HIV infection and antiretroviral therapy (dated by TCRdb to about 2015). The method was 5' RACE. Instrument used: Illumina MiSeq. TCRdb applied fastp at Q25 and MiXCR to the public reads, then kept only in-frame beta chains. Each CDR3 protein gets just one entry, which takes the most common genes and DNA from the rows behind it. The sample table lists more than 30,000 distinct CDR3 sequences, around 8.6% of them with a count of one. The ten biggest clones cover over 2% of the sample. Judged by its sample share, this clonotype qualifies as medium-sized (0.01 to 0.1%). Its antigen has not been determined. Base qualities are not recorded, but no much larger clone differs from it by a single base. From the cysteine through the phenylalanine, the CDR3 covers 16 amino acids. The retained sequence is limited to the CDR3, 48 bases, with the frame set at the first base. V and J are trimmed by 0 bases and 3 bases, and the gene matches miss 6 bases of the junction. Looking up the germline V gene yields CDR1 KGHSH and CDR2 LQKENI.

Specimen: peripheral blood. The sequence links TRBV18 to TRBJ2-3; 7 middle bases align to TRBD2. This TCR was sampled from an adult who had HIV and had not received antiretroviral therapy, or was an uninfected healthy control (not recorded which). The bases read TGTGCCAGCTCACCACCGAGGCTACTAGCGACAGATACGCAGTATTTT. Its protein is CASSPPRLLATDTQYF. This CDR3, with the reference TRBV18 and TRBJ2-3 proteins standing in past its ends, gives the full variable domain NAGVMQNPRHLVRRRGQEARLRCSPMKGHSHVYWYRQLPEEGLKFMVYLQKENIIDESGMPKERFSAEFPKEGPSILRIQQVVRGDSAAYFCASSPPRLLATDTQYFGPGTRLTVL.